These 2 T cell receptor beta chains came from one sample sequenced in a study of Ad26.COV2.S vaccination and SARS-CoV-2 variants. Clones were read by immunoSEQ multiplex PCR, and TCRdb kept only the in-frame ones, dropping some. The sample has around 300,000 clones, 88% seen once. Treatment described: some 20 received Ad26.COV2.S at low or high dose, single or two shots; roughly five received placebo; per-sample allocation not given. Sampling was done on day 63 after the first vaccine or placebo injection. The specimen was peripheral blood, collected in a trial of Ad26.COV2.S vaccine versus placebo. Source of these receptors: a person aged 18-65 years who received the Ad26.COV2.S COVID-19 vaccine or a placebo.

The chain employs TRBV29-1 and TRBJ2-7, with 10 bases aligning to TRBD2. V shed 4 bases, J shed 6 bases, and the junction held 12 bases outside the gene matches. In germline, CDR1 is SQVTM, CDR2 ANQGSEA. The CDR3 is 15 amino acids. The CDR3 DNA follows: TGCAGCGTTGGGTTCTCTAGCGGGAGTTTCGTCGAGCAGTACTTC. Translated, it gives CSVGFSSGSFVEQYF.

The genes are TRBV5-4 and TRBJ2-3; 7 bases align to TRBD2. CDR3 length: 15 amino acids. Losses at the gene ends were 4 bases for V and 0 bases for J; bases not matched to a gene: 5. The germline V gene has CDR1 SGHNT and CDR2 YYREEE (reference sequence). The CDR3 loop is CASSVLAASTDTQYF. DNA for the CDR3: TGTGCCAGCAGCGTCCTAGCGGCTAGCACAGATACGCAGTATTTT.